This T cell receptor beta chain was sequenced during a study of human T cells and chemical hapten exposure. Whole-study context: Predominantly women, the patients had alopecia areata, totalis or universalis. TCR yield per sample varied, mainly due to pooled library volumes.

This clonotype was seen a handful of times. Its target is unknown. The CDR3 covers 16 residues. From germline, CDR1 is SGHKS and CDR2 YYEKEE (reference sequence). V was clipped by 0 bases and J by 3 bases, with 16 bases between them. Whole-study findings and limits: Relative to control repertoires, expanded TCRs gave rise to significantly more large CDR3 similarity clusters.

TCRdb ran MiXCR on the RACE reads and lists one entry per CDR3 protein. The repertoire holds around 100,000 distinct CDR3 sequences, with 11% as singletons. The time point denotes: patch test 1, 2 weeks after DPC sensitization. Specified treatment: therapeutic diphenylcyclopropenone sensitization with weekly scalp DPC. At patch-test visits, sampling came before the patch test. The sequence derives from a woman in her 40s with alopecia areata. Some clones in this sample may be carry-over from other donors' samples. The chain uses TRBV5-5 and TRBJ2-7; D remains ambiguous. This specimen was whole blood, taken in connection with sensitization to the hapten diphenylcyclopropenone (DPC). CDR3 amino acids: CASSLAPLDAGYEQYF. CDR3 bases: TGTGCCAGCAGCTTGGCGCCTCTGGACGCCGGCTACGAGCAGTACTTC.